Reported below is one T cell receptor beta chain. This clone was seen only a few times. Its antigen has not been determined. Base qualities were left out, and no much larger clone turns up one base away. Other DNA sequences within the sample encode an identical CDR3. Resection was performed on patients in Japan or China between the mid-2010s and the late 2010s. Two lung cancer pathologists independently reviewed H&E slides to confirm the histologic diagnosis of every case. The AllPrep DNA/RNA FFPE Kit was used to isolate DNA from FFPE tissue. Using the immunoSEQ hsTCRbeta Kit, TCR beta CDR3 regions were sequenced from DNA. As for the authors' bioinformatics: The ImmunoSEQ Analyzer was used to analyse the TCR sequencing data. T cell clonality was defined as 1 minus Pielou's evenness, calculated on productive rearrangements. The inverse Simpson index, applied to productive templates, was used to measure T cell diversity. T cell density was expressed as TCR beta template counts normalized to usable DNA, with usable DNA estimated by amplifying and sequencing housekeeping genes. Two-sided Kruskal-Wallis tests were used to compare TCR metrics between histologic stages. TCRdb carries this immuneACCESS record with in-frame sequences only. Its versions omit some clonotypes, under half of them owing to an unresolved V gene in the studies checked, with the rest unexplained. V, J and clone size are those of that table, while D and trimming were read from the DNA. The table for this sample lists 4,500 to 5,500 clones; about three quarters of them were counted only once. 8.2% of the sample goes to the ten largest clones.

Relative to germline, V is 8 bases shorter and J is 2 bases shorter, with 16 bases between their ends. CDR1 SEHNR and CDR2 FQNEAQ are derived from the germline V gene (reference sequence). The CDR3 numbers 14 residues from cysteine through phenylalanine. Kept here is only the CDR3 DNA, which spans 42 bases and is read in frame from base 1. These data belong to a study of immune evolution from preneoplasia to lung adenocarcinoma (dated by TCRdb to about 2021). Looking at the study overall: The study used immune gene expression, TCR sequencing and multiplex immunofluorescence to profile the immune contexture of lung adenocarcinoma precursors and invasive adenocarcinoma. Resected precursor lesions (AAH, AIS, MIA) and invasive adenocarcinomas were each compared against paired morphologically normal lung tissue. The sample size depended on which specimens were available, not on a prior power calculation. The immune data were combined with whole exome sequencing and methylation data from the same cohort of nodules. In total, the cohort included some 54 patients with pulmonary nodules, all of whom underwent surgical resection. TCR sequencing data were obtained from 51 patients. According to the study, more than 100 samples were used for TCR sequencing. POLYSOLVER was used to infer Class I HLA alleles from exome data, while LOHHLA was used to detect allele-specific HLA loss. Broad study findings and their caveats: Normal lung had the highest top T cell clone frequencies, which appeared to decline progressively from AAH through AIS, MIA and invasive adenocarcinoma. Clonality was highest in normal lung, while later-stage lesions appeared to show lower clonality but higher T cell density and diversity. Because all patients came from Japan and China, whether the findings apply to Western populations was uncertain. The findings reflected association rather than direct causation, and larger cohorts with long-term follow-up and longitudinal biopsies were considered necessary.

The receptor comes from a donor at least 70 years old with lung adenocarcinoma. This sequence uses TRBV7-9 and TRBJ2-7; the D gene is possibly TRBD1 or TRBD2, with 6 bases matching each. Sequenced sample: FFPE adjacent normal lung tissue. CDR3 reads: CASSLGGSAYEQYF. The sequence in DNA is TGTGCCAGCTCTCTGGGGGGCAGCGCCTACGAGCAGTACTTC.